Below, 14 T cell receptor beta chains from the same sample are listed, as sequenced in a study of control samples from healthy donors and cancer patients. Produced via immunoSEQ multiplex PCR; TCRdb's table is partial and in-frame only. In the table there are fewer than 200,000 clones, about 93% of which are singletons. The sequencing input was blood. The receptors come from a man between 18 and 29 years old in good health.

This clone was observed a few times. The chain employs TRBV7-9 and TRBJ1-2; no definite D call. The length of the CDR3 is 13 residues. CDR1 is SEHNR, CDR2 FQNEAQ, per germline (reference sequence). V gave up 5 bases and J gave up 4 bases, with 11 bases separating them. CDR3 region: CASSHTPIYGYTF. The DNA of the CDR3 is TGTGCCAGCAGCCATACACCGATCTATGGCTACACCTTC.

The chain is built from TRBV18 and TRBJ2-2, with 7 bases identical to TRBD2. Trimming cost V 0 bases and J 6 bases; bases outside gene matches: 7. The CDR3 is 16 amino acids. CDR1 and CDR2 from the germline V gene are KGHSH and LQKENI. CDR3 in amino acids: CASSPPTSKFSGELFF. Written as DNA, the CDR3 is TGTGCCAGCTCACCACCGACTAGCAAGTTTTCCGGGGAGCTGTTTTTT.

DNA for the CDR3: TGTGCCACCAGTGATCGGACAGTTAAAAGCAATCAGCCCCAGCATTTT. It encodes CATSDRTVKSNQPQHF. The V and J genes are TRBV24-1 and TRBJ1-5; D is perhaps TRBD1 (6 bases). Between the trimmed V and J ends, which lost 3 bases and 1 base, there was a span of 12 bases. CDR1 is KGHDR, CDR2 SFDVKD, per germline. The CDR3 sequence is 16 residues long.

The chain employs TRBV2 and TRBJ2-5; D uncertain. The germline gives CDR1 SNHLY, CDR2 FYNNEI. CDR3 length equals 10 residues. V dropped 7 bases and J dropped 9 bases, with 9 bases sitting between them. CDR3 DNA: TGTGCCAGCACCGGTTTGGCCCAGTACTTC. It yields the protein CASTGLAQYF.

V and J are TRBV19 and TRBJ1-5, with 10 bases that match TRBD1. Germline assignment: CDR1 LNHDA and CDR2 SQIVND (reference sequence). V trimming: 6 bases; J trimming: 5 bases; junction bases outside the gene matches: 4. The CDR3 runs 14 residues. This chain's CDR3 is CASRETGGDQPQHF. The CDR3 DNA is TGTGCCAGTAGGGAGACAGGGGGCGATCAGCCCCAGCATTTT.

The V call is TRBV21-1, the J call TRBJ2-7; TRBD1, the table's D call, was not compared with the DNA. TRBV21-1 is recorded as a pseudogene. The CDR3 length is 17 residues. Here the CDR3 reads CASSKGTGEESSYEQYF. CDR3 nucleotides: TGTGCCAGCAGCAAAGGAACAGGGGAAGAGAGCTCCTACGAGCAGTACTTC.

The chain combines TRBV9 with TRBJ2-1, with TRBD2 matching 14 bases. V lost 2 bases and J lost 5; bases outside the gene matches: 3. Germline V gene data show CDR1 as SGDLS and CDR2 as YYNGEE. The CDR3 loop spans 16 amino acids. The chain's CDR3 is CASSVLGLAGDNEQFF. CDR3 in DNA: TGTGCCAGCAGCGTTCTGGGACTAGCGGGGGACAATGAGCAGTTCTTC.

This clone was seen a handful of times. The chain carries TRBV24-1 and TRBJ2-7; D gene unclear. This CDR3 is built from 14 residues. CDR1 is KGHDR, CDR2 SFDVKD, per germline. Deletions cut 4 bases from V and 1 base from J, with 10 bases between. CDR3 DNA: TGTGCCACCAGTGACCCGGACCTTTCCTACGAGCAGTACTTC. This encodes CATSDPDLSYEQYF.

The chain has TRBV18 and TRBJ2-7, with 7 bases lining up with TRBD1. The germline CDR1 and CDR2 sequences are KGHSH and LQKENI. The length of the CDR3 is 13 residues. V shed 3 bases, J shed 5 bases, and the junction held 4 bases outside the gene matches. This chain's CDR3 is CASSPPGQDEQYF. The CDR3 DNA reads TGTGCCAGCTCACCCCCCGGACAGGACGAGCAGTACTTC.

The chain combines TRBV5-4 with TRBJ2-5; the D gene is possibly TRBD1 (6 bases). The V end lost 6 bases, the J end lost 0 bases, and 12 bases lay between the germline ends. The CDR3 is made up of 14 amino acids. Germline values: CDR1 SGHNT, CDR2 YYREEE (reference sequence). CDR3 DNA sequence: TGTGCCAGCACCCGAGGGGGATACCAAGAGACCCAGTACTTC. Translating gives CASTRGGYQETQYF. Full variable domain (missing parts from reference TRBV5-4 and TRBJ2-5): ETGVTQSPTHLIKTRGQQVTLRCSSQSGHNTVSWYQQALGQGPQFIFQYYREEENGRGNFPPRFSGLQFPNYSSELNVNALELDDSALYLCASTRGGYQETQYFGPGTRLLVL.

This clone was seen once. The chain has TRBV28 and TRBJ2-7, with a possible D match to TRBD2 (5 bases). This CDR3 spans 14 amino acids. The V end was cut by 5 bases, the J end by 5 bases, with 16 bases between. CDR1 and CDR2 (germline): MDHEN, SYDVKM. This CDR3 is CASSVPRGLNEQYF. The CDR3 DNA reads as TGTGCCAGCAGTGTTCCCCGCGGACTCAACGAGCAGTACTTC.

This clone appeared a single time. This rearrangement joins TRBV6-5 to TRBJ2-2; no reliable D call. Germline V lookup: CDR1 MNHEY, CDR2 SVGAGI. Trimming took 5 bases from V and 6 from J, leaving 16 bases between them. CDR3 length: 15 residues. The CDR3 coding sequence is TGTGCCAGCAGTACCCTTGACCGGGCCTCCGGGGAGCTGTTTTTT. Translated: CASSTLDRASGELFF.

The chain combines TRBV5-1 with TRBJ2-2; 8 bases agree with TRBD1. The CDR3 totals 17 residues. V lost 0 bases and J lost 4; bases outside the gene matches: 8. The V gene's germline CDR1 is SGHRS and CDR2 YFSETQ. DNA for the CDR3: TGCGCCAGCAGCTTGGCCGTAGGGACAGGCCTCACCGGGGAGCTGTTTTTT. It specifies CASSLAVGTGLTGELFF.

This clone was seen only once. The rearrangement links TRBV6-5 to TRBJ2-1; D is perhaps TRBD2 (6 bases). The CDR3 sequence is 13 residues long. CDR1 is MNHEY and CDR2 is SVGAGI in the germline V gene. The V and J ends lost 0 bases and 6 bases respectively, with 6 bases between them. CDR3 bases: TGTGCCAGCAGTTACTCGACTAGCAATGAGCAGTTCTTC. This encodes CASSYSTSNEQFF.